The text below deals with one TCR beta chain. The clone's antigen remains unknown. Per-nucleotide qualities are absent, and no much larger clonotype sits a single base away. The sample is drawn from a study of blood T cell repertoires in COVID-19 (dated by TCRdb to 2020 to 2022). Regarding the research as a whole: The collaborator samples originated in the United States, Italy and Spain and spanned the acute and convalescent phases of COVID-19. The material from the prospective study consisted of cDNA or gDNA derived from T cells, B-cell-depleted T cells, or PBMCs. The dataset comprised deeply sampled blood TCRbeta repertoires from subjects exposed to, actively infected with, or recovered from COVID-19. The repertoires were released in a freely available public database intended as a resource for research on the immune response to SARS-CoV-2. Samples were obtained from the ongoing ImmuneRACE study (first 160 participants) and from approximately 1,200 subjects provided by 6 global collaborators. The sample metadata nearly always contained a de-identified subject ID, COVID-19 status, age in years and sex. Where available, HLA class I and class II types were taken from metadata supplied by the sample provider and were not determined by assay-based typing.

The immunoSEQ Assay, a bias-controlled multiplex PCR, was used to amplify TCRbeta CDR3 regions from genomic DNA. The authors' analysis ran thus. Nucleated cell counts per sample were estimated from amplification of reference gene primers within the assay. To quantify the absolute abundance of each unique TCRbeta CDR3 rearrangement, sequence reads were collapsed and filtered. For each sample, productive Simpson clonality was calculated by taking the square root of Simpson's diversity index across productive rearrangements. Entries here come from immuneACCESS through TCRdb and include only in-frame sequences with V and J called. Some clones fail to appear in such tables; in the studies checked, an unresolved V gene covers under half of the shortfall, and the cause of the remainder is unknown. V, J and clone size were drawn from that table, and D and trimming were deduced from the DNA. The sample contains roughly 80,000 clones, more than 75% of them found a single time. 20% to 25% of the sample goes to the ten largest clones.

Paper-wide results and their limitations: Clinical and demographic metadata were provided uncurated, with the amount varying by source and participant.

In the germline V gene (reference sequence), CDR1 corresponds to LNHDA and CDR2 to SQIVND. V has 7 bases trimmed and J has 6 bases trimmed; junction bases matching no gene number 11. The CDR3 numbers 15 residues from cysteine through phenylalanine. CDR3 DNA only is kept here, 45 bases in frame from base 1. The collaborating institutions used their own protocols to collect whole blood in K2EDTA tubes. For TCRbeta analysis, collaborators shipped samples in one of three forms: frozen whole blood, isolated PBMCs, or DNA extracted from either of those sample types. The sequence derives from a human donor in a cohort sampled during active COVID-19. The sample comprised peripheral blood. Recombination connected TRBV19 to TRBJ2-1; TRBD2 matches 8 bases in the middle. The CDR3 has the sequence CASKTVTSGTNEQFF. The nucleotides are TGTGCCAGTAAGACTGTCACTAGCGGAACCAATGAGCAGTTCTTC.